The text below deals with one TCR beta chain. Its antigen is undetermined. The entry originates in a study of early T cells in non-severe SARS-CoV-2 infection. On the study more broadly: With bulk RNA from unsorted whole blood as input, sequencing yielded unpaired chains. Study findings and constraints: Anti-spike CD8 specificities were favored by VDJdb matching, whose results missed private and CD4 specificities.

Individual cDNA molecules each received unique molecular identifiers attached to them. TCRdb passed the 5' RACE reads through MiXCR, listing each CDR3 protein once. This table has approximately 70,000 distinct CDR3 sequences, 4.5% to 6% appearing once. The V gene end was trimmed by 3 bases and the J gene end by 11 bases; junction bases not matched to a gene: 9. CDR1 and CDR2 (germline): ENHRY, SYGVKD. The CDR3 totals 14 residues. The receptor comes from an adult who was a healthcare worker with PCR-confirmed SARS-CoV-2 infection or an uninfected control (not recorded which). The chain recombines TRBV10-3 with TRBJ2-1, with 8 bases that match TRBD2. Source: whole blood, taken at baseline. The CDR3 loop reads CAISDSGGTQKQFF. DNA of the CDR3: TGTGCCATCAGTGACTCGGGGGGGACCCAAAAGCAGTTCTTC.